The 4 T cell receptor beta chains below come from one sample, sequenced in a study of shared clonotypes between healthy human individuals. The repertoire was sequenced with immunoSEQ multiplex PCR; TCRdb's copy has only in-frame clones and lacks some. The table has more than 2 million clones, approximately 95% seen once. The specimen sequenced was naive CD4+ T cells sorted from blood. As for subset: CD45RA+ positively selected. These receptors were obtained from a man between 18 and 29 years old in good health.

The gene calls are TRBV28 and TRBJ2-7; D is unclear. Trimming pared 6 bases from V and 6 bases from J, leaving 15 bases between. This CDR3 has 13 amino acids. CDR1 and CDR2 from the germline V gene are MDHEN and SYDVKM. The CDR3 here is CASREDLRREQYF. The CDR3, as DNA: TGTGCCAGCAGAGAGGACCTACGTCGCGAGCAGTACTTC. The whole variable domain, remainder taken from reference TRBV28 and TRBJ2-7, is DVKVTQSSRYLVKRTGEKVFLECVQDMDHENMFWYRQDPGLGLRLIYFSYDVKMKEKGDIPEGYSVSREKKERFSLILESASTNQTSMYLCASREDLRREQYFGPGTRLTVT.

A word on this clone: The sample contains more than one DNA sequence encoding this CDR3. The chain links TRBV18 to TRBJ2-5; D may be TRBD1 or TRBD2 (5 bases each). V shed 3 bases and J shed 3 bases, with 8 bases lying between them. This CDR3 spans 13 amino acids. Germline V gives CDR1 KGHSH, CDR2 LQKENI. The CDR3 DNA reads TGTGCCAGCTCACCCGGGGCGGAAGAGACCCAGTACTTC. This sequence encodes CASSPGAEETQYF.

The CDR3 reads CASSLEAGPHAKYF. CDR3 nucleotides: TGCGCCAGCAGCTTGGAGGCGGGACCCCACGCTAAGTACTTC. This chain connects TRBV5-1 to TRBJ2-7, with TRBD2 as a possible D gene (6 bases). This CDR3 is 14 amino acids long. V was clipped by 0 bases and J by 11 bases, with 18 bases between them. CDR1 and CDR2 (germline): SGHRS, YFSETQ.

The V call is TRBV18, the J call TRBJ2-5; TRBD1 might be the D (5 bases). This CDR3 spans 14 amino acids. CDR1 and CDR2 from the germline V gene are KGHSH and LQKENI. Trimming pared 1 base from V and 2 bases from J, leaving 8 bases between. CDR3 in DNA: TGTGCCAGCTCACCACTGACAGTACAAGAGACCCAGTACTTC. As protein: CASSPLTVQETQYF.